Below, 30 T cell receptor beta chains from the same sample are listed, as sequenced in a study of beta chain features in type 1 diabetes. Since all of the isolated RNA was reverse transcribed, expressed TCRB transcripts were what got sequenced. Generated by immunoSEQ multiplex PCR, the TCRdb table keeps only in-frame clones and is missing some. The table shows about 150,000 clones, with about 8.7% occurring only once. Sequencing was carried out using central memory CD4+ T cells from blood. These receptors all come from a man younger than 35 in good health.

V is TRBV6-4 and J is TRBJ2-1; the match to TRBD2 covers 10 bases. The CDR3 has 15 amino acids. Unmatched junction bases numbered 9, after V lost 5 bases and J lost 8 bases. Germline loops: CDR1 MRHNA, CDR2 SNTAGT. The CDR3 sequence: CASSQAGGRTDEQFF. CDR3 DNA sequence: TGTGCCAGCAGTCAAGCGGGGGGGCGCACAGATGAGCAGTTCTTC.

This chain joins TRBV29-1 and TRBJ1-2; maybe TRBD1 (5 bases). This CDR3 comprises 12 residues. The ends were cut back, 1 base at V and 3 bases at J, with 6 bases in the middle. Per germline, CDR1 SQVTM and CDR2 ANQGSEA. The CDR3 DNA sequence: TGCAGCGTTGAAGGGGGCGACTATGGCTACACCTTC. Encoded protein: CSVEGGDYGYTF.

This clone was counted a few times. The chain links TRBV9 to TRBJ2-4, with a possible D match to TRBD1 (6 bases). The V gene's germline CDR1 is SGDLS and CDR2 YYNGEE. Trimming left V 4 bases short and J 7 bases short, with 15 bases between. The CDR3 loop spans 14 amino acids. The DNA for the CDR3 is TGTGCCAGCAGCCCAACAGGGCCGGGGAACATTCAGTACTTC. Translation gives CASSPTGPGNIQYF. Combining the CDR3 with reference TRBV9 and TRBJ2-4 gives the whole variable domain DSGVTQTPKHLITATGQRVTLRCSPRSGDLSVYWYQQSLDQGLQFLIQYYNGEERAKGNILERFSAQQFPDLHSELNLSSLELGDSALYFCASSPTGPGNIQYFGAGTRLSVL.

The rearrangement uses TRBV7-3 and TRBJ2-1; 7 positions match TRBD1. V trimming: 3 bases; J trimming: 4 bases; junction bases outside the gene matches: 9. The CDR3 length is 16 residues. CDR1 is SGHTA, CDR2 FQGTGA, per germline. This CDR3 is CASSFQAGGGYNEQFF. In DNA, the CDR3 is TGTGCCAGCAGCTTCCAGGCAGGGGGTGGATACAATGAGCAGTTCTTC.

This clone was counted at least ten times. The chain combines TRBV5-4 with TRBJ1-2, with 7 bases matching TRBD1. With 0 bases clipped from V and 6 bases from J, the junction kept 8 bases outside the gene matches. The CDR3 loop spans 15 amino acids. Germline values: CDR1 SGHNT, CDR2 YYREEE (reference sequence). The CDR3 region is CASSLGGRGIDGYTF. The CDR3 DNA follows: TGTGCCAGCAGCTTGGGCGGCAGGGGGATCGATGGCTACACCTTC.

The chain couples TRBV9 to TRBJ2-3; 8 bases map to TRBD1. Germline V gene data show CDR1 as SGDLS and CDR2 as YYNGEE. The CDR3 is 16 residues long. The J segment lost 5 bases and the V segment lost 4 bases, leaving 12 bases of the junction unmatched. CDR3: CASSPLQGEQGDTQYF. The CDR3, as DNA: TGTGCCAGCAGCCCCTTACAGGGGGAGCAGGGAGATACGCAGTATTTT.

The chain is built from TRBV11-3 and TRBJ2-3; D perhaps matches TRBD2 (5 bases). This CDR3 region has 12 residues. CDR1 SGHNT and CDR2 YENEEA come from the germline V gene. Trimming shortened V by 4 bases and J by 6 bases, and 8 bases separated the two germline ends. In DNA, the CDR3 is TGTGCCAGCAGCTATCAGCGGGATACGCAGTATTTT. This sequence encodes CASSYQRDTQYF.

The CDR3 loop reads CASSQPGTSGGLSTDTQYF. The CDR3 bases are TGCGCCAGCAGCCAGCCCGGGACTAGCGGGGGCCTCAGCACAGATACGCAGTATTTT. The V gene is TRBV5-1, the J gene TRBJ2-3, with 14 nucleotides matching TRBD2. J was trimmed by 0 bases and V by 4 bases; bases with no gene match: 10. The CDR3 spans 19 residues. Germline V gene lookup returns CDR1 SGHRS and CDR2 YFSETQ.

This clone was observed a few times. The V gene is TRBV30, the J gene TRBJ2-3, with 9 bases aligning to TRBD1. This CDR3 has 15 residues. Trimming removed 4 bases from V and 9 bases from J; junction bases left unmatched: 14. Germline V gives CDR1 GTSNPN, CDR2 SVGIG (reference sequence). In DNA form, the CDR3 reads TGTGCCTGGACTGGAGGGACAGGGATTGGAGCAACGCAGTATTTT. Encoded protein: CAWTGGTGIGATQYF.

This chain uses TRBV28 with TRBJ1-2; TRBD1 is a possible D gene (5 bases). Trimming cost V 2 bases and J 7 bases, with 20 bases left between them. CDR1 is MDHEN and CDR2 is SYDVKM in the germline V gene. This CDR3 region has 16 residues. The CDR3 bases are TGTGCCAGCAGTTTAGGGGGGGTAGATGCTTCGTTTGGCTACACCTTC. It yields the protein CASSLGGVDASFGYTF.

This clone has a handful of counts. The chain couples TRBV6-5 to TRBJ2-7; maybe TRBD1 (5 bases). V was pared by 0 bases and J by 3 bases, with 9 bases between. Germline V CDR1 and CDR2: MNHEY, SVGAGI. The CDR3 contains 14 residues. The CDR3 spells CASSYSGRDYEQYF. The CDR3 coding sequence is TGTGCCAGCAGTTACTCGGGCAGGGACTACGAGCAGTACTTC.

The CDR3 DNA follows: TGTGCCAGCAGCTTAGATTCTTCTCTGTTTTTT. Translated: CASSLDSSLFF. The genes are TRBV7-9 and TRBJ2-2, with unresolved D. The CDR3 sequence is 11 residues long. The V end lost 1 base, the J end lost 14 bases, and 8 bases lay between the germline ends. Germline assignment: CDR1 SEHNR and CDR2 FQNEAQ (reference sequence).

This clone was seen a few times. The sample has other DNA sequences that encode this CDR3 too. The rearrangement uses TRBV5-1 and TRBJ2-3, with 12 bases matching TRBD2. V shed 3 bases, J shed 3 bases, and the junction held 2 bases outside the gene matches. The CDR3 is made up of 15 amino acids. Germline V gene lookup returns CDR1 SGHRS and CDR2 YFSETQ. CDR3 sequence (DNA): TGCGCCAGCAGCTACCTAGCGGGGGGGACAGATACGCAGTATTTT. Translated: CASSYLAGGTDTQYF. Full variable domain (rest looked up from reference TRBV5-1 and TRBJ2-3): KAGVTQTPRYLIKTRGQQVTLSCSPISGHRSVSWYQQTPGQGLQFLFEYFSETQRNKGNFPGRFSGRQFSNSRSEMNVSTLELGDSALYLCASSYLAGGTDTQYFGPGTRLTVL.

This clone was counted many times. This sequence joins TRBV4-3 and TRBJ2-1; TRBD2 is a possible D gene (6 bases). The CDR3 runs 12 residues. Germline CDR1 is LGHNA and CDR2 is YSLEER. Trimming pared 1 base from V and 11 bases from J, leaving 9 bases between. The CDR3: CASSQGGGKQFF. CDR3 in DNA: TGCGCCAGCAGCCAAGGTGGCGGGAAGCAGTTCTTC.

This clone showed up just a few times. The chain has TRBV18 and TRBJ2-5; 7 positions agree with TRBD2. CDR1 KGHSH and CDR2 LQKENI come from the germline V gene. The CDR3 runs to 15 residues. V dropped 1 base and J dropped 5; count of bases not matched to a gene: 7. The CDR3 DNA sequence: TGTGCCAGCTCACCACAGTCCGCCGGGGGGGAGACCCAGTACTTC. Translating it yields CASSPQSAGGETQYF.

This clone appeared a few times. The junction differs from germline at one of its ends, possibly a read error. The V call is TRBV9, the J call TRBJ2-1; the match to TRBD2 covers 11 bases. CDR3 length: 15 residues. The V gene's germline CDR1 is SGDLS and CDR2 YYNGEE. DNA for the CDR3: TGTGCCGGCAGCCCCCGACTAGCGGGACGCAATGAGCAGTTCTTC. Amino acid sequence: CAGSPRLAGRNEQFF.

This chain joins TRBV6-5 and TRBJ1-1; unclear D gene. V lost 6 bases, J lost 6 bases, and 8 bases lay in between. Per germline, CDR1 MNHEY and CDR2 SVGAGI. There are 11 residues in the CDR3. This chain's CDR3 is CASSREAEAFF. CDR3 coding DNA: TGTGCCAGCAGCCGGGAGGCTGAAGCTTTCTTT.

The CDR3 coding sequence is TGTGCCAGCAGCTTCCGGGGGGCAGGAGATACGCAGTATTTT. Protein sequence: CASSFRGAGDTQYF. The chain uses TRBV5-4 and TRBJ2-3; D is possibly TRBD2 (7 bases). Trimming took 2 bases from V and 5 from J, leaving 12 bases between them. Germline lookup yields CDR1 SGHNT and CDR2 YYREEE (reference sequence). The CDR3 covers 14 residues.

This clone was detected a few times. V usage is TRBV9 and J usage is TRBJ1-1; 7 nucleotides align to TRBD1. There are 15 residues in the CDR3. V lost 0 bases to trimming and J lost 3 bases; unmatched junction nucleotides: 5. Germline V gene sequence: CDR1 SGDLS, CDR2 YYNGEE. CDR3 in amino acids: CASSVASTGDTEAFF. In DNA, the CDR3 is TGTGCCAGCAGCGTAGCTTCTACAGGGGACACTGAAGCTTTCTTT.

The chain recombines TRBV2 with TRBJ1-1; 8 bases line up with TRBD1. This CDR3 comprises 13 residues. Unmatched junction bases numbered 5, after V lost 7 bases and J lost 4 bases. CDR1 SNHLY and CDR2 FYNNEI come from the germline V gene. CDR3 nucleotide sequence: TGTGCCAGCAACCCCGACAGGGGCACTGAAGCTTTCTTT. Protein product: CASNPDRGTEAFF.

This clone appeared a few times. The rearrangement joins TRBV10-3 to TRBJ2-1; D may be TRBD2 (6 bases). Germline CDR1 ENHRY, CDR2 SYGVKD. This CDR3 spans 15 amino acids. V lost 4 bases to trimming and J lost 5 bases, with 15 bases between them. Here the CDR3 reads CAISGSRGQDNEQFF. CDR3 coding DNA: TGTGCCATCAGTGGCTCGCGGGGCCAAGACAATGAGCAGTTCTTC.

This chain uses TRBV30 with TRBJ1-5; 7 bases match TRBD1. In germline, CDR1 is GTSNPN, CDR2 SVGIG (reference sequence). Trimming removed 4 bases from V and 3 bases from J; junction bases left unmatched: 9. The CDR3 spans 15 residues. CDR3 sequence: CAWNHRQGINQPQHF. As DNA, the CDR3 is TGTGCCTGGAACCACCGACAGGGTATCAATCAGCCCCAGCATTTT. The complete variable domain, with remaining parts taken from reference TRBV30 and TRBJ1-5, reads SQTIHQWPATLVQPVGSPLSLECTVEGTSNPNLYWYRQAAGRGLQLLFYSVGIGQISSEVPQNLSASRPQDRQFILSSKKLLLSDSGFYLCAWNHRQGINQPQHFGDGTRLSIL.

In regard to this clone: This same CDR3 is encoded by further DNA sequences in the sample. The chain recombines TRBV4-3 with TRBJ2-7; 10 positions match TRBD1. Germline V gene lookup returns CDR1 LGHNA and CDR2 YSLEER. The CDR3 extends over 16 amino acids. Trimming at V came to 1 base and at J to 4 bases, leaving 7 bases not matched to a gene. The CDR3 region has the DNA TGCGCCAGCAGCCAAGCCCCGGGACAGGGGAGTTACGAGCAGTACTTC. It encodes CASSQAPGQGSYEQYF.

This rearrangement joins TRBV2 to TRBJ2-5; 11 positions agree with TRBD1. This CDR3 region has 13 residues. The trim removed 9 bases at V and 5 bases at J, leaving 5 bases unmatched. CDR1 is SNHLY, CDR2 FYNNEI, per germline. The CDR3 nucleotides read TGTGCCAGTAACAGGGACAGGGGGGAGACCCAGTACTTC. It encodes CASNRDRGETQYF.

This clone was detected a few times. This CDR3 reads CASSQGRTGDQQFF. The DNA of the CDR3 is TGTGCCAGCAGCCAAGGGCGCACGGGGGATCAGCAGTTCTTC. V and J are TRBV7-2 and TRBJ2-1, with a possible D match to TRBD2 (6 bases). Germline assignment: CDR1 SGHTA and CDR2 FQGNSA. The CDR3 runs 14 residues. With 5 bases removed from V and 11 bases from J, the gap between germline ends came to 19 bases.

This clone has a handful of counts. The chain links TRBV7-6 to TRBJ2-2; D gene ambiguous. There are 13 residues in the CDR3. V shed 5 bases and J shed 1 base, with 5 bases lying between them. CDR1 is SGHVS and CDR2 is FNYEAQ in the germline V gene. DNA of the CDR3: TGTGCCAGCAGCAAGCAGAACACCGGGGAGCTGTTTTTT. It codes for CASSKQNTGELFF.

This clone was observed a handful of times. This rearrangement joins TRBV7-3 to TRBJ2-6; D might be TRBD2 (7 bases). The V gene lost 5 bases and the J gene lost 4 bases, with 15 bases spanning the gap. The CDR3 is 16 residues long. CDR1 and CDR2 from the germline V gene are SGHTA and FQGTGA. The CDR3 region has the DNA TGTGCCAGCAGCCCTAGGGGGGGGCTGGGGGCCAACGTCCTGACTTTC. Translating gives CASSPRGGLGANVLTF.

This clone has more than one count but fewer than ten. This rearrangement joins TRBV6-5 to TRBJ2-7, with a possible D match to TRBD2 (5 bases). The CDR3 covers 13 residues. Germline assignment: CDR1 MNHEY and CDR2 SVGAGI. Trimming shortened V by 6 bases and J by 5 bases, and 14 bases separated the two germline ends. The CDR3 DNA follows: TGTGCCAGCAGGGGAAGAGGGAACCACGAGCAGTACTTC. Amino acids: CASRGRGNHEQYF.

The chain uses TRBV19 and TRBJ1-1; the D gene is possibly TRBD1 (6 bases). This CDR3 is 16 amino acids long. Trimming removed 6 bases at V and 4 bases at J, with 21 bases between. Germline V lookup: CDR1 LNHDA, CDR2 SQIVND (reference sequence). The CDR3 DNA reads TGTGCCAGTAGCCCCTCCAGGGGCGCAAGGAGCACTGAAGCTTTCTTT. Translating it yields CASSPSRGARSTEAFF.

The rearrangement links TRBV5-6 to TRBJ2-1; 7 positions match TRBD1. After removal of 0 bases from V and 2 bases from J, the junction contained 2 bases not matched to a gene. Germline V gene sequence: CDR1 SGHDT, CDR2 YYEEEE. This CDR3 region has 15 residues. In DNA, the CDR3 is TGTGCCAGCAGCTTGGAGGGGGCTACCTACAATGAGCAGTTCTTC. This translates into CASSLEGATYNEQFF.